The clone carrying this T cell receptor beta chain was picked up many times. Its antigen is not identified. This entry belongs to a study of T cell repertoires in cytomegalovirus infection. About the research overall: It was the public TCR beta signatures that indicated both CMV infection and matching HLA type. The study, taken as a whole, reports: Dominating the ex vivo response were TCR beta clonotypes that were CMV-specific and HLA-C-restricted. Summed public TCR beta family frequency identified CMV carriers bearing the relevant HLA.

TCRdb reprocessed the reads with MiXCR, giving one entry per CDR3 protein. The sample consists of approximately 490,000 distinct CDR3 sequences, approximately 10% of them appearing once. Trimming removed 4 bases at V and 6 bases at J, with 15 bases between. CDR3 length: 14 residues. CDR1 is LGHDT, CDR2 YNNKEL, per germline (reference sequence). The sequence was collected from a human donor in good health (CMV status not recorded). Some clones in this sample may be carry-over from other donors' samples. The chain carries TRBV3-1 and TRBJ1-2, with D perhaps TRBD1 (5 bases). The source material was PBMCs. CDR3 DNA sequence: TGTGCCAGCAGCCGCGCCGGGAGGGGCGATGGCTACACCTTC. It encodes CASSRAGRGDGYTF.